The next 31 T cell receptor beta chains were all read from a single sample in a study of blood T cell repertoires in COVID-19. Some clones are missing from TCRdb's copy, which holds only in-frame ones; the method was immunoSEQ multiplex PCR. The repertoire consists of about 130,000 clones, with around nine tenths occurring once and the leading ten covering approximately 2%. Sequencing was carried out using peripheral blood. These receptors all stem from a man between 65 and 85 years old with active COVID-19.

The chain joins TRBV5-1 to TRBJ2-1; 12 nucleotides agree with TRBD2. V shed 4 bases and J 7 bases; nucleotides not matched to a gene: 6. The CDR3 is made up of 15 amino acids. Germline lookup yields CDR1 SGHRS and CDR2 YFSETQ. The CDR3, as DNA: TGCGCCAGCAGCCCCGCTAGCGGGAGGGCAAATGAGCAGTTCTTC. Its translation: CASSPASGRANEQFF. The variable domain in full, with the rest retrieved from reference TRBV5-1 and TRBJ2-1, is KAGVTQTPRYLIKTRGQQVTLSCSPISGHRSVSWYQQTPGQGLQFLFEYFSETQRNKGNFPGRFSGRQFSNSRSEMNVSTLELGDSALYLCASSPASGRANEQFFGPGTRLTVL.

This chain uses TRBV2 with TRBJ2-7, with 14 bases that match TRBD2. CDR3 length: 15 amino acids. With V trimmed by 8 bases and J by 5 bases, 8 bases remained unmatched. Germline values: CDR1 SNHLY, CDR2 FYNNEI. CDR3: CASGQRGLAGDEQYF. In DNA form, the CDR3 reads TGTGCCAGCGGGCAACGGGGACTAGCGGGAGACGAGCAGTACTTC.

The chain combines TRBV13 with TRBJ2-2; 8 bases are shared with TRBD2. V lost 10 bases to trimming and J lost 1 base; unmatched junction nucleotides: 5. Germline values: CDR1 PRHDT, CDR2 FYEKMQ (reference sequence). The CDR3 has 14 amino acids. In DNA, the CDR3 is TGTGCCACAAGACTAGCGATGAACACCGGGGAGCTGTTTTTT. This codes for CATRLAMNTGELFF. Together with reference TRBV13 and TRBJ2-2, the CDR3 gives the full variable domain: AAGVIQSPRHLIKEKRETATLKCYPIPRHDTVYWYQQGPGQDPQFLISFYEKMQSDKGSIPDRFSAQQFSDYHSELNMSSLELGDSALYFCATRLAMNTGELFFGEGSRLTVL.

This chain connects TRBV28 to TRBJ1-5, with unresolved D. V lost 2 bases, J lost 3 bases, and 8 bases lay in between. CDR1 MDHEN and CDR2 SYDVKM come from the germline V gene. This CDR3 has 14 amino acids. Here the CDR3 reads CASSLAADNQPQHF. CDR3 coding DNA: TGTGCCAGCAGTTTAGCGGCAGACAATCAGCCCCAGCATTTT.

V gene TRBV7-8 combines with J gene TRBJ1-5; TRBD1 matches 7 bases. J lost 0 bases, V lost 5 bases, and 7 bases had no gene match. Germline CDR1 and CDR2: SGHVS and FQNEAQ. There are 16 residues in the CDR3. CDR3 amino acids: CASSARDSYSNQPQHF. In nucleotides, the CDR3 is TGTGCCAGCAGCGCAAGGGACAGTTATAGCAATCAGCCCCAGCATTTT.

This clone was found once. V is TRBV5-1 and J is TRBJ2-5; D unresolved. This CDR3 spans 13 amino acids. CDR1 is SGHRS, CDR2 YFSETQ, per germline. Trimming removed 4 bases at V and 7 bases at J, with 14 bases between. In DNA form, the CDR3 reads TGCGCCAGCAGCATGGACGCTCCGGGGACCCAGTACTTC. This codes for CASSMDAPGTQYF. The full variable domain, with the rest looked up from reference TRBV5-1 and TRBJ2-5, is KAGVTQTPRYLIKTRGQQVTLSCSPISGHRSVSWYQQTPGQGLQFLFEYFSETQRNKGNFPGRFSGRQFSNSRSEMNVSTLELGDSALYLCASSMDAPGTQYFGPGTRLLVL.

This chain connects TRBV2 to TRBJ2-1; 9 nucleotides agree with TRBD2. The CDR3 contains 16 residues. The ends lost 6 bases at V and 5 bases at J; junction bases unmatched: 11. Looked up from germline, CDR1 is SNHLY and CDR2 is FYNNEI. CDR3 coding DNA: TGTGCCAGCAGGCGTCAGACTAGCGGAGGGAACAATGAGCAGTTCTTC. This encodes CASRRQTSGGNNEQFF.

J is TRBJ2-7 and V is TRBV7-9; D possibly corresponds to TRBD2 (6 bases). The CDR3 extends over 15 amino acids. CDR1 is SEHNR and CDR2 is FQNEAQ in the germline V gene (reference sequence). V lost 1 base, J lost 2 bases, and 12 bases lay in between. The CDR3 nucleotides are TGTGCCAGCAGCTTAGGGGGGGTCGAAACCTACGAGCAGTACTTC. It codes for CASSLGGVETYEQYF.

This clone has just one count. The chain has TRBV19 and TRBJ1-1; D remains ambiguous. The germline V and J ends were trimmed by 3 bases and 0 bases, with 5 bases remaining between them. This CDR3 comprises 13 residues. The germline V gene encodes CDR1 LNHDA and CDR2 SQIVND (reference sequence). The CDR3 region is CASSISVNTEAFF. The CDR3 DNA reads as TGTGCCAGTAGTATCTCGGTGAACACTGAAGCTTTCTTT.

The chain combines TRBV28 with TRBJ1-2; possible D gene TRBD1, 6 bases. Between the trimmed V and J ends, which lost 8 bases and 2 bases, there was a span of 9 bases. The CDR3 extends over 12 amino acids. Germline V gene sequence: CDR1 MDHEN, CDR2 SYDVKM. The CDR3 nucleotides are TGTGCCAGCCTTACAGGGAACTATGGCTACACCTTC. Encoded protein: CASLTGNYGYTF.

This chain links TRBV7-2 with TRBJ2-5; D is possibly TRBD1 (6 bases). This CDR3 region has 15 residues. Trimming pared 5 bases from V and 1 base from J, leaving 14 bases between. The germline CDR1 and CDR2 sequences are SGHTA and FQGNSA. The CDR3 DNA is TGTGCCAGCAGCCGCACAGGGTCGTCCCAAGAGACCCAGTACTTC. Its protein is CASSRTGSSQETQYF.

The rearrangement uses TRBV20-1 and TRBJ2-3, with 7 bases aligning to TRBD2. V gave up 3 bases and J gave up 0 bases; unmatched junction bases: 6. Germline V lookup: CDR1 DFQATT, CDR2 SNEGSKA (reference sequence). This CDR3 is built from 15 residues. The CDR3 region has the DNA TGCAGTGCTAGTGAGGGTAGCGGGAGCACAGATACGCAGTATTTT. Translating gives CSASEGSGSTDTQYF.

The genes are TRBV3-1 (or the pseudogene TRBV3-2) and TRBJ2-7; tentative D call: TRBD2 (7 bases). Germline values: CDR1 LGHDT, CDR2 YNNKEL (reference sequence). Trimming pared 1 base from V and 3 bases from J, leaving 16 bases between. The CDR3 runs 16 residues. The CDR3 DNA reads TGTGCCAGCAGCCAAGTCCGCGGGGGCTCTAGCTACGAGCAGTACTTC. It specifies CASSQVRGGSSYEQYF.

V is TRBV30 and J is TRBJ2-7; a possible D gene is TRBD1 (5 bases). This CDR3 has 11 amino acids. The V gene lost 5 bases and the J gene lost 3 bases, with 8 bases spanning the gap. Germline CDR1 is GTSNPN and CDR2 is SVGIG (reference sequence). For the CDR3, the DNA is TGTGCCTGGGACAGAAACTACGAGCAGTACTTC. It yields the protein CAWDRNYEQYF.

This chain joins TRBV2 and TRBJ1-2, with TRBD1 identical over 9 bases. This CDR3 comprises 13 residues. Germline CDR1 is SNHLY and CDR2 is FYNNEI. Trimming at V came to 6 bases and at J to 4 bases, leaving 3 bases not matched to a gene. CDR3 in amino acids: CASRGQGTYGYTF. In nucleotides, the CDR3 is TGTGCCAGCAGGGGACAGGGCACCTATGGCTACACCTTC. Supplemented by reference TRBV2 and TRBJ1-2, the full variable domain reads EPEVTQTPSHQVTQMGQEVILRCVPISNHLYFYWYRQILGQKVEFLVSFYNNEISEKSEIFDDQFSVERPDGSNFTLKIRSTKLEDSAMYFCASRGQGTYGYTFGSGTRLTVV.

The chain joins TRBV18 to TRBJ1-6; TRBD1 matches 8 bases. Germline V gene sequence: CDR1 KGHSH, CDR2 LQKENI. Losses at the gene ends were 2 bases for V and 5 bases for J; bases not matched to a gene: 2. This CDR3 is 15 amino acids long. The CDR3 is CASSPGDRNNSPLHF. The DNA for the CDR3 is TGTGCCAGCTCACCAGGGGACAGGAATAATTCACCCCTCCACTTT. Full variable domain (outside the CDR3, taken from reference TRBV18 and TRBJ1-6): NAGVMQNPRHLVRRRGQEARLRCSPMKGHSHVYWYRQLPEEGLKFMVYLQKENIIDESGMPKERFSAEFPKEGPSILRIQQVVRGDSAAYFCASSPGDRNNSPLHFGNGTRLTVT.

This sequence joins TRBV6-6 and TRBJ1-2, with D tentatively TRBD1 (6 bases). The V end was cut by 7 bases, the J end by 4 bases, with 19 bases between. The CDR3 has 15 residues. Germline CDR1 reads MNHNY; CDR2 reads SVGAGI (reference sequence). In DNA form, the CDR3 reads TGTGCCAGCATTCCCAGACCAGGGGAGCTCTATGGCTACACCTTC. It specifies CASIPRPGELYGYTF.

The V and J genes are TRBV11-2 and TRBJ1-1; TRBD1 aligns across 12 bases. V was clipped by 0 bases and J by 4 bases; unmatched bases: 6. This CDR3 has 17 amino acids. Looked up from germline, CDR1 is SGHAT and CDR2 is FQNNGV. The CDR3 bases are TGTGCCAGCAGCTTAGAGGGACAGGGGGCTAAGAGCACTGAAGCTTTCTTT. It yields the protein CASSLEGQGAKSTEAFF.

The genes are TRBV5-4 and TRBJ1-2, with D unresolved. The CDR3 sequence is 13 residues long. From germline, CDR1 is SGHNT and CDR2 YYREEE (reference sequence). Trimming removed 1 base at V and 12 bases at J, with 16 bases between. The CDR3 bases are TGTGCCAGCAGCTTGTCGAGTACGGGGAACAACACCTTC. Protein: CASSLSSTGNNTF. The variable domain in full, completed from reference TRBV5-4 and TRBJ1-2, reads ETGVTQSPTHLIKTRGQQVTLRCSSQSGHNTVSWYQQALGQGPQFIFQYYREEENGRGNFPPRFSGLQFPNYSSELNVNALELDDSALYLCASSLSSTGNNTFGSGTRLTVV.

This chain joins TRBV15 and TRBJ2-5; no definite D call. The CDR3 runs 12 residues. CDR1 and CDR2 from the germline V gene are LNHNV and YYDKDF (reference sequence). V was cut by 1 base and J by 2 bases, with 2 bases left in between. CDR3 in DNA: TGTGCCACCAGCAGAGCACAAGAGACCCAGTACTTC. Residues: CATSRAQETQYF.

V is TRBV2 and J is TRBJ1-1; D remains ambiguous. V gave up 4 bases and J gave up 1 base, with 7 bases separating them. The CDR3 length is 13 residues. Germline loops: CDR1 SNHLY, CDR2 FYNNEI. CDR3 residues: CASSGLPNTEAFF. For the CDR3, the DNA is TGTGCCAGCAGTGGGCTCCCGAACACTGAAGCTTTCTTT.

The genes are TRBV11-1 and TRBJ1-6; 7 nucleotides align to TRBD1. V shed 6 bases, J shed 10 bases, and the junction held 6 bases outside the gene matches. Germline V gene data show CDR1 as SGHAT and CDR2 as FQDESV (reference sequence). This CDR3 spans 13 amino acids. The CDR3 nucleotides are TGTGCCAGCAGACTAGACAGGGAGTCACCCCTCCACTTT. This sequence encodes CASRLDRESPLHF.

The J gene is TRBJ2-3, the V gene TRBV7-3; 10 nucleotides line up with TRBD2. Germline values: CDR1 SGHTA, CDR2 FQGTGA. The CDR3 is 14 amino acids. The trim removed 5 bases at V and 6 bases at J, leaving 5 bases unmatched. CDR3 loop: CASSPLAGDDTQYF. The CDR3 DNA reads as TGTGCCAGCAGCCCCCTAGCGGGAGACGATACGCAGTATTTT.

The chain combines TRBV14 with TRBJ2-7, with D possibly being TRBD2 (6 bases). Germline loops: CDR1 SGHDN, CDR2 FVKESK. This CDR3 spans 15 amino acids. V lost 3 bases, J lost 2 bases, and 14 bases lay in between. The CDR3 DNA sequence: TGTGCCAGCAGCCACGGACTAACTCCTACCTACGAGCAGTACTTC. Its protein product is CASSHGLTPTYEQYF.

DNA of the CDR3: TGTGCCAGCAGCCTTTTCCGGGACAGGCAAGAGACCCAGTACTTC. Translation: CASSLFRDRQETQYF. The chain joins TRBV3-1 (or the pseudogene TRBV3-2) to TRBJ2-5; 8 bases match TRBD1. Germline V gene sequence: CDR1 LGHDT, CDR2 YNNKEL (reference sequence). Trimming removed 4 bases from V and 2 bases from J; junction bases left unmatched: 6. This CDR3 spans 15 amino acids.

The chain couples TRBV4-1 to TRBJ2-7; D is possibly TRBD2 (5 bases). Trimming took 1 base from V and 4 from J, leaving 20 bases between them. Germline V lookup: CDR1 MGHRA, CDR2 YSYEKL. The CDR3 runs 17 residues. DNA for the CDR3: TGCGCCAGCAGCCAAGGAGGGAAAACTGGGAGTTCTTACGAGCAGTACTTC. Protein sequence: CASSQGGKTGSSYEQYF.

The CDR3 DNA reads as TGTGCCAGCAGCTTGGAGGGTCATTTGACAGATACGCAGTATTTT. It is translated as CASSLEGHLTDTQYF. The V and J genes are TRBV11-3 and TRBJ2-3, with D tentatively TRBD2 (6 bases). This CDR3 spans 15 amino acids. The V and J ends lost 3 bases and 3 bases respectively, with 13 bases between them. Looked up from germline, CDR1 is SGHNT and CDR2 is YENEEA.

The J gene is TRBJ2-3, the V gene TRBV9; 10 bases fit TRBD2. V was clipped by 1 base and J by 0 bases; unmatched bases: 5. CDR1 and CDR2 from the germline V gene are SGDLS and YYNGEE. The CDR3 covers 17 residues. CDR3 in DNA: TGTGCCAGCAGCGTATATACGACTAGCGGGAGCACAGATACGCAGTATTTT. As protein: CASSVYTTSGSTDTQYF. Together with reference TRBV9 and TRBJ2-3, the CDR3 gives the full variable domain: DSGVTQTPKHLITATGQRVTLRCSPRSGDLSVYWYQQSLDQGLQFLIQYYNGEERAKGNILERFSAQQFPDLHSELNLSSLELGDSALYFCASSVYTTSGSTDTQYFGPGTRLTVL.

This chain links TRBV6-4 with TRBJ2-2; 9 bases agree with TRBD1. The CDR3 runs to 16 residues. Germline trimming cut 2 bases from V and 3 bases from J; bases unmatched to any gene: 4. In germline, CDR1 is MRHNA, CDR2 SNTAGT. CDR3 coding DNA: TGTGCCAGCAGTGACGGAGACAGGGGGGACACCGGGGAGCTGTTTTTT. It codes for CASSDGDRGDTGELFF.

In this sample, this clone turned up once. The chain employs TRBV28 and TRBJ1-4; D is possibly TRBD1 (5 bases). Germline V gene lookup returns CDR1 MDHEN and CDR2 SYDVKM. CDR3 size: 14 residues. With 5 bases removed from V and 8 bases from J, the gap between germline ends came to 15 bases. CDR3 loop: CASSGGQGREKLFF. The DNA for the CDR3 is TGTGCCAGCAGTGGTGGGCAGGGAAGGGAAAAACTGTTTTTT.

The gene calls are TRBV7-9 and TRBJ1-1; 7 bases match TRBD1. The CDR3 spans 14 residues. V shed 5 bases, J shed 1 base, and the junction held 4 bases outside the gene matches. CDR1 SEHNR and CDR2 FQNEAQ come from the germline V gene (reference sequence). In DNA, the CDR3 is TGTGCCAGCAGCCCGGACAGGCCGAACACTGAAGCTTTCTTT. Translating gives CASSPDRPNTEAFF.